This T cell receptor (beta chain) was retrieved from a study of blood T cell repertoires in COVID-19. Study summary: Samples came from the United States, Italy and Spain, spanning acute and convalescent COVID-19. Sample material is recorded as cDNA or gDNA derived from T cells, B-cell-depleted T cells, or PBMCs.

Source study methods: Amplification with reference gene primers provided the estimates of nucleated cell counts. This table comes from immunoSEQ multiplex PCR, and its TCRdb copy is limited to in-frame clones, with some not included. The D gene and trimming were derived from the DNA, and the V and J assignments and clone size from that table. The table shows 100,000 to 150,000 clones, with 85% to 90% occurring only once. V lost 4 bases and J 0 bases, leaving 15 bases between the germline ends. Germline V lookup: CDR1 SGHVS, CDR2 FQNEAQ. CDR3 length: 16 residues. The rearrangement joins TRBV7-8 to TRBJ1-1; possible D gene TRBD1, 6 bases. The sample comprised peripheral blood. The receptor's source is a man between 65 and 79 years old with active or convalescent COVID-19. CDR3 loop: CASSSTGLSMNTEAFF. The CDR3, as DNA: TGTGCCAGCAGCTCGACAGGTCTTTCTATGAACACTGAAGCTTTCTTT.